The 13 T cell receptor beta chains below come from one sample, sequenced in a study of spatial heterogeneity in lung cancer. The sample's time point: sample taken at primary tumor resection. Study-wide findings and caveats: For expanded intratumoral alpha and beta TCRs, counts tracked tumor mutation counts.

TCRdb re-analysed the 5' RACE reads in MiXCR, keeping a single row per CDR3 protein. The sample has 4,000 to 5,500 distinct CDR3 sequences, under 9.5% seen once. These receptors have no known antigen. Material: lung tumor tissue, obtained at surgery. The receptors come from a female donor with early-stage non-small cell lung cancer.

Judged by abundance, this clonotype is medium-sized (0.01 to 0.1%). V usage is TRBV1 and J usage is TRBJ2-3; the DNA was not used to check the table's D call, TRBD1. TRBV1 is a listed pseudogene. This CDR3 comprises 14 residues. DNA for the CDR3: TGCACCAGCAGCCAACCCCCGACCAGCTATACGCAGTATTTT. It translates to CTSSQPPTSYTQYF.

Judged by abundance, this clonotype is medium-sized. The chain recombines TRBV20-1 with TRBJ1-2, with D unresolved. The CDR3 runs 9 residues. Trimming took off 3 bases at V and 7 bases at J, with 3 bases between the two ends. Per the germline V gene, CDR1 is DFQATT and CDR2 is SNEGSKA (reference sequence). CDR3 amino acids: CSASPGYTF. CDR3 bases: TGCAGTGCTAGTCCTGGCTACACCTTC.

The rearrangement links TRBV5-1 to TRBJ2-1; TRBD2 matches at 14 bases. The CDR3 length is 15 residues. J lost 8 bases, V lost 4 bases, and 5 bases had no gene match. Germline loops: CDR1 SGHRS, CDR2 YFSETQ. The CDR3 reads CASSQGTSGGDEQFF. The CDR3 nucleotides are TGCGCCAGCAGCCAAGGGACTAGCGGGGGAGATGAGCAGTTCTTC.

This clonotype was observed a few times. The chain employs TRBV19 and TRBJ1-5; D possibly corresponds to TRBD1 (5 bases). The germline V gene has CDR1 LNHDA and CDR2 SQIVND (reference sequence). Trimming removed 5 bases from V and 0 bases from J, with 14 bases in between. The CDR3 extends over 16 amino acids. This CDR3 is CASSAGRGSSNQPQHF. CDR3 DNA sequence: TGTGCCAGTAGTGCCGGGAGGGGCTCTAGCAATCAGCCCCAGCATTTT.

This clonotype was observed many times. The chain joins TRBV12-5 to TRBJ1-5; no firm D call. V lost 0 bases to trimming and J lost 1 base, with 19 bases between them. The length of the CDR3 is 19 residues. Germline CDR1 and CDR2: LGHNT and FRNRAP. The CDR3 DNA is TGTGCTAGTGGTTTGGTATTTACTGCGCGATCTGGGAGCAATCAGCCCCAGCATTTT. Protein product: CASGLVFTARSGSNQPQHF.

By frequency in the sample, this clonotype is medium-sized. This chain uses TRBV7-6 with TRBJ1-5, with D uncertain. This CDR3 has 13 residues. Germline V CDR1 and CDR2: SGHVS, FNYEAQ. V lost 1 base to trimming and J lost 4 bases, with 5 bases between them. CDR3 amino acids: CASSLGENQPQHF. CDR3 nucleotide sequence: TGTGCCAGCAGCTTAGGGGAGAATCAGCCCCAGCATTTT.

This clonotype was detected only a few times. The rearrangement links TRBV21-1 to TRBJ1-5; TRBD1 is taken as the D call from the table, unchecked against the DNA. TRBV21-1 is given as a pseudogene. This CDR3 has 15 residues. CDR3 DNA: TGTGCCAGCAGTCCCGCGGGACAGATCAATCAGCCCCAGCATTTT. Protein product: CASSPAGQINQPQHF.

J is TRBJ1-2 and V is TRBV28; TRBD1 might be the D (6 bases). The V and J ends lost 8 bases and 3 bases respectively, with 10 bases between them. The V gene's germline CDR1 is MDHEN and CDR2 SYDVKM. The CDR3 is made up of 12 amino acids. The CDR3 DNA is TGTGCCAGCCTGGGGGCAGACTATGGCTACACCTTC. It codes for CASLGADYGYTF.

J is TRBJ1-2 and V is TRBV11-3, with D possibly matching TRBD1 (5 bases). The CDR3 runs to 14 residues. Germline CDR1 SGHNT, CDR2 YENEEA. Trimming stripped 0 bases from V and 3 bases from J, with 8 bases between. CDR3 amino acids: CASSLDTGHYGYTF. CDR3 DNA: TGTGCCAGCAGCTTAGACACGGGACACTATGGCTACACCTTC. The whole variable domain, remainder taken from reference TRBV11-3 and TRBJ1-2, is EAGVVQSPRYKIIEKKQPVAFWCNPISGHNTLYWYLQNLGQGPELLIRYENEEAVDDSQLPKDRFSAERLKGVDSTLKIQPAELGDSAVYLCASSLDTGHYGYTFGSGTRLTVV.

The table lists this clonotype with a few counts. The chain links TRBV6-5 to TRBJ2-7; D unresolved. This CDR3 region has 14 residues. Germline V gene data show CDR1 as MNHEY and CDR2 as SVGAGI. V was shortened by 2 bases and J by 1 base, with 9 bases between the two germline ends. In DNA form, the CDR3 reads TGTGCCAGCAGTTACGACCAGTTATCCTACGAGCAGTACTTC. It specifies CASSYDQLSYEQYF.

The chain combines TRBV7-9 with TRBJ1-1, with 8 nucleotides matching TRBD1. CDR3 size: 13 residues. The V gene end was trimmed by 6 bases and the J gene end by 4 bases; junction bases not matched to a gene: 4. The germline CDR1 and CDR2 sequences are SEHNR and FQNEAQ (reference sequence). The CDR3 bases are TGTGCCAGCAGATCACAGGGGGGCACTGAAGCTTTCTTT. Translation gives CASRSQGGTEAFF.

This clonotype was seen more than once but under ten times. The chain employs TRBV7-9 and TRBJ2-7, with 7 nucleotides matching TRBD1. After removal of 7 bases from V and 2 bases from J, the junction contained 8 bases not matched to a gene. Germline V lookup: CDR1 SEHNR, CDR2 FQNEAQ (reference sequence). The CDR3 has 14 amino acids. CDR3 nucleotides: TGTGCCAGCATACCGTGGGACAGCCCCTACGAGCAGTACTTC. It specifies CASIPWDSPYEQYF.

This clonotype is labeled medium-sized. The rearrangement joins TRBV30 to TRBJ2-1, with D possibly being TRBD1 (5 bases). Trimming cost V 0 bases and J 13 bases, with 16 bases left between them. The CDR3 extends over 13 amino acids. Germline CDR1 GTSNPN, CDR2 SVGIG (reference sequence). The DNA for the CDR3 is TGTGCCTGGAGTGTAGCAGGGTGGATCGGTCAGTTCTTC. Translation gives CAWSVAGWIGQFF.